Listed here is a single TCR beta chain. What antigen it recognizes has not been identified. The record has no base qualities; no much larger clone is one base away. This sample stems from a study of shared clonotypes between healthy human individuals (dated by TCRdb to the early 2020s). Describing the broader study: Three men and two women, aged 18 to 49 years, made up the cohort. To estimate repertoire size and how much clonotype sharing occurs between individuals, the study deeply sequenced the blood TCR repertoires of about five healthy adults. To increase sequencing depth and limit assay-specific biases, TCR repertoire library preparation and sequencing were carried out by different laboratories using diverse techniques. For each donor, three plates each were used for CD4 naive and CD4 memory, two plates were used for CD8 naive, and one plate was used for CD8 memory. Per donor, leukapheresis produced somewhere between about 0.94 and 9 billion PBMCs.

The paper as a whole reports these results and caveats: Sampling was limited to blood, and TCR repertoires in tissue likely differ from TCR repertoires in blood. Clonotypes shared by all four sorted-subset donors showed higher generation probabilities than non-shared clonotypes. Sharing across a few donors was observed for roughly 5% of naive CD4, 3% to 4% of naive CD8, about 2.3% of memory CD4, and about 0.4% of memory CD8 clonotypes. Naive subsets generally had larger estimated clonotype richness than memory subsets. Because the study included a small number of donors, the genetic and exposure-history diversity represented was limited. Pairwise subsampling led to the expectation that sequencing depth would affect the degree of clonotype sharing among donors. Even with the large sequencing depth, rarefaction of the sorted-subset datasets indicated that sequencing was incomplete.

Healthy HIV-negative adults with no recently reported acute infections or vaccinations were included as donors. All donors were Caucasian adults living in Nashville, Tennessee, USA. Magnetic negative selection was used to enrich CD4+ T cells, after which naive cells were positively selected on CD45RA and the negative fraction became the memory subset. Blood was obtained by leukapheresis, after which PBMCs were separated by Ficoll-Histopaque density gradient centrifugation and cryopreserved in liquid nitrogen vapor phase. Analytical flow cytometry was used to check the purity and quantity of every magnetically sorted T cell population. Each sorted fraction had its genomic DNA isolated and then quantified by UV absorbance on a Nanodrop 2000c. At the junction V is shortened by 4 bases and J by 4 bases; bases outside the gene matches: 6. The germline V gene supplies CDR1 SGHRS and CDR2 YFSETQ. From its cysteine to its phenylalanine, the CDR3 spans 15 amino acids. Here the CDR3 DNA is all that survives: 45 bases in frame from base 1.

Using the deep immunoSEQ assay, multiplex PCR amplified TCR CDR3 regions from genomic DNA. For each cell subset, the extracted genomic DNA was distributed evenly across all wells of several immunoSEQ 96-well plates, and each plate served as one replicate. Each replicate PCR for sorted subsets received roughly 0.2 ug genomic DNA, equal to roughly 33,000 T cell genomes. Purified libraries were measured with a Qubit 3.0 fluorometer, size-checked on a Bioanalyzer 2100, and measured again with the KAPA Library Quantification kit. Every immunoSEQ 96-well plate was sequenced on a dedicated single-read 150-cycle Illumina NextSeq 550 flow cell. The authors' pipeline ran thus. Because only junctional sequences without quality scores were contained in the immunoSEQ output, filtering matching that applied to full-length reads could not be performed. Sequences were annotated with PyIR, a Python wrapper for IgBLAST v1.9, using IMGT germline references to assign V/J genes and CDR3. Reads were filtered out if the reads had weak V/J assignments (E-value above 1e-6), no CDR3, stop codons, out-of-frame junctions, or ambiguous translated residues. V3J clonotypes were defined by identical inferred V gene, J gene, and CDR3 amino acid sequence. The percentage overlap between two repertoires was calculated by dividing the number of shared unique clonotypes by the size of the smaller repertoire. Richness of each repertoire was evaluated using RTK rarefaction, the Chao1 estimator, and Recon v2.1 estimates of unobserved clonotypes. For all TCRbeta clonotypes obtained by the gDNA method from a few donors, generation probabilities were computed with OLGA. TCRdb took over this immuneACCESS table, retaining in-frame rearrangements with V and J assigned. Such tables are incomplete; in checked studies, under half of the missing clones stem from an unresolved V gene, and the remainder is unexplained. V and J calls and clone size are those listed in that table; D and trimming were worked out from the DNA. The sample profile shows 740,000 or so clones; 73% of them were found once. The ten largest clonotypes hold about 1.8% of the sample.

This receptor chain uses TRBV5-1 and TRBJ2-5, with TRBD2 identical over 11 junction bases. The receptor's source is a woman between 25 and 40 years old in good health. Sequenced: memory CD4+ T cells sorted from blood. The label giving this sample's cell subset or site can be read as: CD45RA-negative fraction. DNA sequence: TGCGCCAGCAGCGCATCTAGCGGGAGGAGAGAGACCCAGTACTTC. This yields the protein CASSASSGRRETQYF.